This T cell receptor beta chain was captured by sequencing in a study of OX40 agonist ivuxolimab in advanced cancers. CDR3 length: 14 amino acids. Germline CDR1 is LNHDA and CDR2 is SQIVND (reference sequence). The ends lost 3 bases at V and 4 bases at J; junction bases unmatched: 6. Method: immunoSEQ multiplex PCR; TCRdb's copy keeps in-frame clones and lacks some. The sample has approximately 82,000 clones; more than 70% are singletons. This chain joins TRBV19 and TRBJ2-7, with 7 bases lining up with TRBD1. This receptor was identified in an adult with an advanced solid tumor such as melanoma, head and neck, liver or kidney cancer. Specimen: CD4+ or CD8+ T cells sorted from blood, collected in a trial of the OX40 agonist ivuxolimab. CDR3 coding DNA: TGTGCCAGTAGTATCGCGACAGGGTCTTACGAGCAGTACTTC. Protein sequence: CASSIATGSYEQYF.